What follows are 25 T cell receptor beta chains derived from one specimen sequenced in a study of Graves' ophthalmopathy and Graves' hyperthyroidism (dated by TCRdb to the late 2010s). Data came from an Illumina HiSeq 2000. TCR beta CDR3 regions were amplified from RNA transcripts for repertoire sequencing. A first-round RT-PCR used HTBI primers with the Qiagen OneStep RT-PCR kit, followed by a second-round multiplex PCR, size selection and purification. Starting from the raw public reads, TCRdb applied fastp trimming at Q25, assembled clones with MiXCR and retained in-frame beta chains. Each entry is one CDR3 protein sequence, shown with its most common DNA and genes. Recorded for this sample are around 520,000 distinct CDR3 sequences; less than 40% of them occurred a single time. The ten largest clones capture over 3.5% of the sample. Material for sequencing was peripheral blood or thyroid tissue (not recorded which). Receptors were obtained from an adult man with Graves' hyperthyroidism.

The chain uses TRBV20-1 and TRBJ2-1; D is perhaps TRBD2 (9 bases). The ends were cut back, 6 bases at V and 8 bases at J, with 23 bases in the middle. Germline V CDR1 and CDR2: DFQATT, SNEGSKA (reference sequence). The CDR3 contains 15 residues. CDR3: CSAQTELAGQDEQFF. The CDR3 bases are TGCAGTGCCCAGACAGAGCTAGCGGGACAGGATGAGCAGTTCTTC.

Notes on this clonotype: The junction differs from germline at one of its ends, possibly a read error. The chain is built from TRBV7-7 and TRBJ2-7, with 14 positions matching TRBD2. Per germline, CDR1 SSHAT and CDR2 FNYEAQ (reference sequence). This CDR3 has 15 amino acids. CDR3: CASSSGLAGGQEQYF. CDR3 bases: TGTGCTAGCAGCAGCGGACTAGCGGGAGGTCAAGAGCAGTACTTC.

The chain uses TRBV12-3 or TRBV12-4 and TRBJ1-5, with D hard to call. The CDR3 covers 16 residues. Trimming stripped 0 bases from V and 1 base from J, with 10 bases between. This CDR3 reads CASSLAAGRSNQPQHF. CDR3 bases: TGTGCCAGCAGTTTAGCGGCGGGGAGGAGCAATCAGCCCCAGCATTTT.

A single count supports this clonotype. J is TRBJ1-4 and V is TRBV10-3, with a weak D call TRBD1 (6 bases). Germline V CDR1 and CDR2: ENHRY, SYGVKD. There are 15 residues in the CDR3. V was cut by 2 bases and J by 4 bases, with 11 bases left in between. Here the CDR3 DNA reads TGTGCCATCAGTGAGGGGCAGGGGCATAATGAAAAACTGTTTTTT. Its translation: CAISEGQGHNEKLFF.

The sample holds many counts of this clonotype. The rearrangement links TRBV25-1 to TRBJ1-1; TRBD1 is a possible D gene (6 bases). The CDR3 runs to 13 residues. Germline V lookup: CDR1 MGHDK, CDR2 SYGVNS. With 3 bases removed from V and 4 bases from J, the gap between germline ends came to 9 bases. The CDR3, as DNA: TGTGCCAGCAGTGACTGGGACACCACTGAAGCTTTCTTT. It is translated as CASSDWDTTEAFF.

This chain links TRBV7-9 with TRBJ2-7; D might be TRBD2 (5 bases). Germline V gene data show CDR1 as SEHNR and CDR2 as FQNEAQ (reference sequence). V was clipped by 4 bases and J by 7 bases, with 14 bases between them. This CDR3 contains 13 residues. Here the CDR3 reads CASSSIIPGEQYF. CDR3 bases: TGTGCCAGCAGCTCGATTATCCCGGGAGAGCAGTACTTC.

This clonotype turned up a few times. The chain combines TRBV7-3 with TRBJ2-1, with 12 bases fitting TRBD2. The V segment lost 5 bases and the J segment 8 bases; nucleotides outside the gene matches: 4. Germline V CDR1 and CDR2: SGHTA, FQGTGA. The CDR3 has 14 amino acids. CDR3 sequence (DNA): TGTGCCAGCAGCCCTAGCGGGGGGGCTGATGAGCAGTTCTTC. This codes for CASSPSGGADEQFF. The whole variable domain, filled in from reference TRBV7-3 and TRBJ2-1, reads GAGVSQTPSNKVTEKGKYVELRCDPISGHTALYWYRQSLGQGPEFLIYFQGTGAADDSGLPNDRFFAVRPEGSVSTLKIQRTERGDSAVYLCASSPSGGADEQFFGPGTRLTVL.

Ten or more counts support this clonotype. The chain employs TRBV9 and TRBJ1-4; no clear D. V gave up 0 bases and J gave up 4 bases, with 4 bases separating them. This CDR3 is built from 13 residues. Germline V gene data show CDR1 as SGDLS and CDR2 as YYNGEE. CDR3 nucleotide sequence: TGTGCCAGCAGCGTAGCCCTTAATGAAAAACTGTTTTTT. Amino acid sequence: CASSVALNEKLFF.

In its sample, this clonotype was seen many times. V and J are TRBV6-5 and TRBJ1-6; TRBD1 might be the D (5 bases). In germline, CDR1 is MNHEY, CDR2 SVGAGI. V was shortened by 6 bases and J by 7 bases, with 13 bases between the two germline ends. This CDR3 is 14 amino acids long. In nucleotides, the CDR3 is TGTGCCAGCAGCCGATGGGGGGACAATTCACCCCTCCACTTT. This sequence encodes CASSRWGDNSPLHF.

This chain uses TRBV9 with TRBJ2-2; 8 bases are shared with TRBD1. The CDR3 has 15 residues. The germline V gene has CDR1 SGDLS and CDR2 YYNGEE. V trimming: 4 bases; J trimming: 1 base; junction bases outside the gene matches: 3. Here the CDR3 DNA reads TGTGCCAGCAGCAACGACAGGGGGAACACCGGGGAGCTGTTTTTT. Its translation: CASSNDRGNTGELFF.

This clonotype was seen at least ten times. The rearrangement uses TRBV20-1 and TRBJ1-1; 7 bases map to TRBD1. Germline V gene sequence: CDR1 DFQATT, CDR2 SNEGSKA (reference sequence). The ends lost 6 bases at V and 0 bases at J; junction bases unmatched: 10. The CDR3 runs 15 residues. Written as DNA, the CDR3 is TGCAGTGCCCAGGGACAGTACACAATGAACACTGAAGCTTTCTTT. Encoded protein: CSAQGQYTMNTEAFF.

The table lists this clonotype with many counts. The CDR3 nucleotides are TGCAGTGCTAGGGGGACCGAATTTAGCTCCTACGAGCAGTACTTC. Translated: CSARGTEFSSYEQYF. The V call is TRBV20-1, the J call TRBJ2-7; either TRBD1 or TRBD2 may supply D (5 bases each). The germline V gene encodes CDR1 DFQATT and CDR2 SNEGSKA (reference sequence). V lost 3 bases and J lost 0, with 15 bases in between. The CDR3 runs to 15 residues.

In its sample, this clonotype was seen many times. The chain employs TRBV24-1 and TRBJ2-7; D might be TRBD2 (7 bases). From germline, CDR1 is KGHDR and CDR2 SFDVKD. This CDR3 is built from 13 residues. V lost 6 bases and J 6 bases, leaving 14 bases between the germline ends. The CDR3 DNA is TGTGCCACCAGTCGGGCGGGGGCCCGCGAGCAGTACTTC. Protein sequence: CATSRAGAREQYF.

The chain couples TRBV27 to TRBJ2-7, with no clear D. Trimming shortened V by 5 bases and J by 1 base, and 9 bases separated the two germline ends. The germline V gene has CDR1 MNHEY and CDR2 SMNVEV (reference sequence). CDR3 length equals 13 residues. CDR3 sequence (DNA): TGTGCCAGCAGTAAGTATTTGTCCTACGAGCAGTACTTC. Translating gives CASSKYLSYEQYF.

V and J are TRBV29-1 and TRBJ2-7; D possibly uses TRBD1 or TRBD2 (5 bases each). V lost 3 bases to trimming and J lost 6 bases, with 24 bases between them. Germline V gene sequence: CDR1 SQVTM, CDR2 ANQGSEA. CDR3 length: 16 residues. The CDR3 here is CSVDSVGTGFGGEQYF. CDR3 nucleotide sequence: TGCAGCGTTGATTCCGTTGGAACCGGTTTTGGGGGCGAGCAGTACTTC.

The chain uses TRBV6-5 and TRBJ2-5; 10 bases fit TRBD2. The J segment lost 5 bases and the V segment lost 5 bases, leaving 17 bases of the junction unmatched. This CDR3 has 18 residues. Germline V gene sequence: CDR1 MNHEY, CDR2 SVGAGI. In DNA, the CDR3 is TGTGCCAGCAGTACCGCCCTGAGGGCTAGCGGGAGTTTGGAGACCCAGTACTTC. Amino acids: CASSTALRASGSLETQYF.

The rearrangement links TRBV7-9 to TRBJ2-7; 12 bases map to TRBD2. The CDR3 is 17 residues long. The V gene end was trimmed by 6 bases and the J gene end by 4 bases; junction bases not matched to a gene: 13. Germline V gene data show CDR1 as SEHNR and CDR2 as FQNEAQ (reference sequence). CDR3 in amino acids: CASRDGTGTSGLYEQYF. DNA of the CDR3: TGTGCCAGCAGGGACGGGACAGGGACTAGCGGGTTATACGAGCAGTACTTC.

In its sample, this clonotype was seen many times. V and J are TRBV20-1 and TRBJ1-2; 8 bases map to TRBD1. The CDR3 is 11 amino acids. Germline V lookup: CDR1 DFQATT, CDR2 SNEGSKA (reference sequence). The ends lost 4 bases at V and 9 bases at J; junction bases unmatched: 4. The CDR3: CSATRQGSYTF. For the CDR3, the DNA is TGCAGTGCTACACGACAGGGGAGCTACACCTTC.

DNA of the CDR3: TGTGCCAGCAGCTTCCGACTAGCGGAGAGCACAGATACGCAGTATTTT. Residues: CASSFRLAESTDTQYF. The V gene is TRBV7-8, the J gene TRBJ2-3; 9 bases are a match to TRBD2. This CDR3 is built from 16 residues. V shed 3 bases and J 0 bases; nucleotides not matched to a gene: 4. CDR1 is SGHVS and CDR2 is FQNEAQ in the germline V gene. The full variable domain, completed using reference TRBV7-8 and TRBJ2-3, is GAGVSQSPRYKVAKRGQDVALRCDPISGHVSLFWYQQALGQGPEFLTYFQNEAQLDKSGLPSDRFFAERPEGSVSTLKIQRTQQEDSAVYLCASSFRLAESTDTQYFGPGTRLTVL.

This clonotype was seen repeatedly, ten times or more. CDR3 DNA: TGTGCCCCACTCAGAGTGGAGACCCAGTACTTC. Protein sequence: CAPLRVETQYF. The V gene is TRBV6-5, the J gene TRBJ2-5; unclear D gene. The CDR3 loop spans 11 amino acids. Between the trimmed V and J ends, which lost 11 bases and 5 bases, there was a span of 12 bases. CDR1 is MNHEY and CDR2 is SVGAGI in the germline V gene.

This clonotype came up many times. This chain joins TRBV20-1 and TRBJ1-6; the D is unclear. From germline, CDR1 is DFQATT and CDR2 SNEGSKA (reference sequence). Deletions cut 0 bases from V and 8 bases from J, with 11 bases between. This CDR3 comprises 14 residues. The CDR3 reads CSARDPAFDSPLHF. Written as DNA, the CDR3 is TGCAGTGCTAGAGATCCGGCATTCGATTCACCCCTCCACTTT.

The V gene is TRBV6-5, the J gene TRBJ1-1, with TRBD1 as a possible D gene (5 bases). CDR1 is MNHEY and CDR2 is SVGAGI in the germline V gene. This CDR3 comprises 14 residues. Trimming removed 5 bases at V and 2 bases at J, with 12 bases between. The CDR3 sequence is CASSPDGQNTEAFF. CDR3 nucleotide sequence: TGTGCCAGCAGTCCCGACGGACAAAACACTGAAGCTTTCTTT.

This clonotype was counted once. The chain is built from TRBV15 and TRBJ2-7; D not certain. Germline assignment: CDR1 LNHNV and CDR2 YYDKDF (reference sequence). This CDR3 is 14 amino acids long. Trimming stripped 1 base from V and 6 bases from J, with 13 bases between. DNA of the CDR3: TGTGCCACCAGCAGAGCCGTAGTTGTGAGCGAGCAGTACTTC. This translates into CATSRAVVVSEQYF.

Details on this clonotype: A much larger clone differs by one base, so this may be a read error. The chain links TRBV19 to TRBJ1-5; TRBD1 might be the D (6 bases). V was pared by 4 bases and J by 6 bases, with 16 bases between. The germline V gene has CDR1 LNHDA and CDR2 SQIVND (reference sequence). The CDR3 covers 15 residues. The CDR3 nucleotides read TGTGCCAGTAGTACCTCAGGGGCCGCTGGTCAGCCCCAGCATTTT. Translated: CASSTSGAAGQPQHF.

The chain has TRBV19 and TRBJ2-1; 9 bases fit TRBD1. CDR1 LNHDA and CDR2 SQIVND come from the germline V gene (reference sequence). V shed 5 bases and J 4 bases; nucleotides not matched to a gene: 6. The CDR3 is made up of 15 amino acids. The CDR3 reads CASSETGGNYNEQFF. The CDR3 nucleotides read TGTGCCAGTAGTGAAACAGGGGGCAATTACAATGAGCAGTTCTTC.